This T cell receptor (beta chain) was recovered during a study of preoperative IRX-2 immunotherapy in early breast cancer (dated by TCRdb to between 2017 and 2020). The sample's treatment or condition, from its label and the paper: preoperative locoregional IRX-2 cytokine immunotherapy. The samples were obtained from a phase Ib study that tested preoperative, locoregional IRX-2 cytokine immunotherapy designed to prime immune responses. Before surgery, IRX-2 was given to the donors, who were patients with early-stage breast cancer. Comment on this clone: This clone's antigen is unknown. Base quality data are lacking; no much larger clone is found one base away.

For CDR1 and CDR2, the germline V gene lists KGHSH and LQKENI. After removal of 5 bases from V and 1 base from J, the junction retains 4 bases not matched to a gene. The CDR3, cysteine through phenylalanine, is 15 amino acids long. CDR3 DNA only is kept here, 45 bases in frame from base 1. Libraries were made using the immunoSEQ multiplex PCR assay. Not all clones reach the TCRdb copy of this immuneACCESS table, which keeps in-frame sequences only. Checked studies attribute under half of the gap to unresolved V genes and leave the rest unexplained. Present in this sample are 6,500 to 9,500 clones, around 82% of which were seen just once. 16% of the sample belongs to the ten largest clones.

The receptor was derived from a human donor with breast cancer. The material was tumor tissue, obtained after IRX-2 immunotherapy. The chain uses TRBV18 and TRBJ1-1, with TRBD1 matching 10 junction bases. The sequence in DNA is TGTGCCAGCTCAAGGACAGGGGGGAGGAACACTGAAGCTTTCTTT. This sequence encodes CASSRTGGRNTEAFF.